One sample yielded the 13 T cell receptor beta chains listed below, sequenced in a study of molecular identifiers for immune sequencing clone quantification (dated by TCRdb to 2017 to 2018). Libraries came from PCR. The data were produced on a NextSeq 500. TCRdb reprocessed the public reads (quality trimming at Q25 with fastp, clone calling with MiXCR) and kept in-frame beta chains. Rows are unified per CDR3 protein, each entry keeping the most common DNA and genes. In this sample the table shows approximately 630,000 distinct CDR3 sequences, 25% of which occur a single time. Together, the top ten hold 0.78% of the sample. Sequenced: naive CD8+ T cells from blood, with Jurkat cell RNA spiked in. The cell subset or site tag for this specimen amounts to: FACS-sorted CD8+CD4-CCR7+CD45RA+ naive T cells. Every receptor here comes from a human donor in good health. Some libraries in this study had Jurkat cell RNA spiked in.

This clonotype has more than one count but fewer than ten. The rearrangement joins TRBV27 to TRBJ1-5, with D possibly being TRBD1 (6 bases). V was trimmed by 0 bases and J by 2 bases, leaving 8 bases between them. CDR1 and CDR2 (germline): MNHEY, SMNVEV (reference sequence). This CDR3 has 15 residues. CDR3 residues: CASSLSRGGNQPQHF. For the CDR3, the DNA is TGTGCCAGCAGTTTATCCAGGGGCGGCAATCAGCCCCAGCATTTT.

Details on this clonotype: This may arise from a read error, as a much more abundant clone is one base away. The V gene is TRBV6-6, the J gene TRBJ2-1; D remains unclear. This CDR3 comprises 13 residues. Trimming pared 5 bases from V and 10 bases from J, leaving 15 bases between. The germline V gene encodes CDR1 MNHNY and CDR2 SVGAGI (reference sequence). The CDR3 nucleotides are TGTGCCAGCAGTCGGGCCGCCTCTACGGAGCAGTTCTTC. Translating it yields CASSRAASTEQFF.

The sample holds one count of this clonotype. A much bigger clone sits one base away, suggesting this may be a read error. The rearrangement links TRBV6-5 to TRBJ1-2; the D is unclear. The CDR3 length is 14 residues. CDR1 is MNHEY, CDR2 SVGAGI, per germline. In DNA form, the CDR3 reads TGTGCCTGCAGTTACTCAAGTAAAGTGGATGGCTACACCTTC. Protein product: CACSYSSKVDGYTF.

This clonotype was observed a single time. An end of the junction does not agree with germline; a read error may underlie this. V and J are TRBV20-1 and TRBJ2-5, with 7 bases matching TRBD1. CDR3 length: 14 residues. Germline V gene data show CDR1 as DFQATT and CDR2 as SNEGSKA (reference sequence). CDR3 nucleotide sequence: TGCGGTGCAAACCGCTGGGACAGTCAAGAGACCCAGTACTTC. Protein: CGANRWDSQETQYF.

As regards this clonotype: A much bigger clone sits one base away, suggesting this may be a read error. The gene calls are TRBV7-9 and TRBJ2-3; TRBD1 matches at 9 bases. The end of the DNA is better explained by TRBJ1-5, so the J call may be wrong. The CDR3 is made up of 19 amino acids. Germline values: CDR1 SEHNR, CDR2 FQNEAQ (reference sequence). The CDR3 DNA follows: TGTGCCAGCAGCGATAGAGGACAGGGGAGTTATTTAGGCACAGATACGCAGCATTTT. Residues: CASSDRGQGSYLGTDTQHF.

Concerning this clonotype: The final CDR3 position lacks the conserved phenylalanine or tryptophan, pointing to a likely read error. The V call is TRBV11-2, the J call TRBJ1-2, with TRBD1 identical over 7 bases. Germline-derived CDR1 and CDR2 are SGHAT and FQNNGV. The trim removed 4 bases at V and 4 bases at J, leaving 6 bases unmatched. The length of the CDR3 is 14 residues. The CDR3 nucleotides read TGTGCCAGCAGCTCACGACAGGGAACCTATGGCTACACCCTC. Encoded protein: CASSSRQGTYGYTL.

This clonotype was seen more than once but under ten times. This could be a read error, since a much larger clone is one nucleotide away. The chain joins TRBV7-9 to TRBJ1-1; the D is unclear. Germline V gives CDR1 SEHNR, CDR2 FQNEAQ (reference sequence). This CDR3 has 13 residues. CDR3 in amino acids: CASSYPENTEALF. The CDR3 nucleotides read TGTGCCAGCAGCTATCCAGAGAACACTGAAGCTCTCTTT.

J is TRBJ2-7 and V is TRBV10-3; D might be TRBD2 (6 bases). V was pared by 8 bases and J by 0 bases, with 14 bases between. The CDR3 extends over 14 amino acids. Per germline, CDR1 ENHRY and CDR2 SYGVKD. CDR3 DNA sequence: TGTGCCATCGGTCAACGGGAGTTCTCCTACGAGCAGTACTTC. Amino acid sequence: CAIGQREFSYEQYF.

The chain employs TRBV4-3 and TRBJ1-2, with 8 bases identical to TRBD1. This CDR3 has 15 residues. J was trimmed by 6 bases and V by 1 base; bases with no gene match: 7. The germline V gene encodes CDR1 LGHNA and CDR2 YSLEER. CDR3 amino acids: CASSQGLGQGDGYTF. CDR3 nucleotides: TGCGCCAGCAGCCAAGGTCTAGGACAGGGCGATGGCTACACCTTC.

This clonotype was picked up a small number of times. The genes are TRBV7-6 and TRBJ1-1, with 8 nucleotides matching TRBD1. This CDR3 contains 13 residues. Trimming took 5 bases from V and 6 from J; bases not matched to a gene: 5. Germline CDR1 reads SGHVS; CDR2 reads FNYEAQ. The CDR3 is CASSPTGAAEAFF. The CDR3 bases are TGTGCCAGCAGCCCGACAGGGGCAGCTGAAGCTTTCTTT.

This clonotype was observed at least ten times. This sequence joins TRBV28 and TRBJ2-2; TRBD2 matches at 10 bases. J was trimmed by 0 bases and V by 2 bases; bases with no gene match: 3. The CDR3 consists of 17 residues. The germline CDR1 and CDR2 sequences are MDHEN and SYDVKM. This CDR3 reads CASSLDLAGANTGELFF. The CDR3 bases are TGTGCCAGCAGTTTAGATCTAGCGGGAGCGAACACCGGGGAGCTGTTTTTT.

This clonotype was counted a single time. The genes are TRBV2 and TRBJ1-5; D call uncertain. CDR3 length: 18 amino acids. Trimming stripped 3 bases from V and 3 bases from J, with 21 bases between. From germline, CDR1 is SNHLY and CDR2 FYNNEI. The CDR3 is CASSDTTQRLEINQPQHF. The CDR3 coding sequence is TGTGCCAGCAGTGATACCACGCAACGGTTAGAAATCAATCAGCCCCAGCATTTT.

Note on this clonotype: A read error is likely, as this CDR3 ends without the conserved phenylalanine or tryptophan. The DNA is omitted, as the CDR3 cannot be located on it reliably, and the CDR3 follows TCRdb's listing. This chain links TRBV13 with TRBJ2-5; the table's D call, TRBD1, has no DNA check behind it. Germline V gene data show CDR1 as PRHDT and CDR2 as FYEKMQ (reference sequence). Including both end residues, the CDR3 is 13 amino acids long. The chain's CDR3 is CACCFVGGGTLYL.